This is a list of T cell receptor beta chains from one sample in a study of blood T cell repertoires in COVID-19. Some clones are missing from TCRdb's copy, which holds only in-frame ones; the method was immunoSEQ multiplex PCR. The table includes 200,000 to 300,000 clones, 86% detected once. The specimen sequenced was peripheral blood. These receptors were taken from a man under 40 with active or convalescent COVID-19. Both conserved end residues are part of each CDR3. A D gene is named only where the DNA matches it firmly. Size is stated for part of the rows, as once, few or many counts, or as a class when the clone is expanded.

J	size	D	V	DNA	CDR3
TRBJ2-3	-	TRBD2	TRBV5-1	TGCGCCAGCAGCTTGGGCGGGAGGGGGCTGGTAGATACGCAGTATTTT	CASSLGGRGLVDTQYF
TRBJ1-5	-	TRBD1	TRBV27	TGTGCCAGCAGTTTACGCCAGGGGGCTGTTCAGCCCCAGCATTTT	CASSLRQGAVQPQHF
TRBJ1-4	-	TRBD1	TRBV3-1/TRBV3-2	TGTGCCAGCAGCCACCGGGACAGGGATGAAAAACTGTTTTTT	CASSHRDRDEKLFF
TRBJ1-1	-	-	TRBV5-8	TGTGCCAGCAGCCCCCGGCAGTTAGCCAACACTGAAGCTTTCTTT	CASSPRQLANTEAFF
TRBJ1-2	-	TRBD1	TRBV7-2	TGTGCCAGCAGCCCCACCATACACAGGACAGGGGGCGGTTATGGCTACACCTTC	CASSPTIHRTGGGYGYTF
TRBJ2-5	once	-	TRBV2	TGTGCCAGCAGTGAAAGTAGCGGACTAAACCAAGAGACCCAGTACTTC	CASSESSGLNQETQYF
TRBJ1-4	once	-	TRBV5-8	TGTGCCAGCAGCTTGATGGAGGAAAAACTGTTTTTT	CASSLMEEKLFF
TRBJ2-7	-	TRBD1	TRBV6-5	TGTGCCAGCAGTCCCCGACAGGGACCCTACGAGCAGTACTTC	CASSPRQGPYEQYF
TRBJ2-1	-	TRBD1	TRBV19	TGTGCCAGTAGTATTCACGGAACAGGGGTATCCTACAATGAGCAGTTCTTC	CASSIHGTGVSYNEQFF
TRBJ2-7	once	-	TRBV2	TGCGCCAGTTCCACAAGGCACTACTACGAGCAGTACTTC	CASSTRHYYEQYF
TRBJ1-2	-	-	TRBV6-5	TGTGCCAGCAGTTACTCTAGGACTCAGAATGGCTACACCTTC	CASSYSRTQNGYTF
TRBJ2-7	-	-	TRBV5-1	TGCGCCAGCAGCTTGTTTCCGTCGGACACTTCCTACGAGCAGTACTTC	CASSLFPSDTSYEQYF
TRBJ2-2	-	-	TRBV5-1	TGCGCCAGCAGCTTGTCTGCGAACACCGGGGAGCTGTTTTTT	CASSLSANTGELFF
TRBJ2-7	-	TRBD1	TRBV24-1	TGTGCCACCAGTGATCGGGGACAGTCCTACGAGCAGTACTTC	CATSDRGQSYEQYF
TRBJ2-5	once	-	TRBV16	TGTGCCAGCAGCCGAAGCAGACAGCCTCAAGAGACCCAGTACTTC	CASSRSRQPQETQYF
TRBJ1-5	-	-	TRBV5-1	TGCGCCAGCAGCTTGCGGGGGAATCAGCCCCAGCATTTT	CASSLRGNQPQHF
TRBJ1-2	-	-	TRBV7-8	TGTGCCAGCAGCATCACAGGCGCCTCTGGCTACACCTTC	CASSITGASGYTF
TRBJ1-5	-	-	TRBV6-5	TGTGCCAGCGCCCCGGGGGGAGGGGCCCAGCCCCAGCATTTT	CASAPGGGAQPQHF
TRBJ2-5	-	TRBD1	TRBV11-2	TGTGCCAGCAGCTTAGTCGGACAGGGGGATGGTACCCAGTACTTC	CASSLVGQGDGTQYF
TRBJ1-2	-	-	TRBV7-8	TGTGCCAGCAGCCCCGCCCCCCAGGGGTCCTATGGCTACACCTTC	CASSPAPQGSYGYTF
TRBJ1-2	few	TRBD1	TRBV7-8	TGTGCCAGCAGCTTAGGCCAGGGGGATTACGGCTACACCTTC	CASSLGQGDYGYTF
TRBJ2-2	few	TRBD1	TRBV6-6	TGTGCCAGCAGCCGTACCTCTTTCCGGGACAGGGCGTTGAACACCGGGGAGCTGTTTTTT	CASSRTSFRDRALNTGELFF
TRBJ1-2	-	TRBD1	TRBV7-9	TGTGCCAGCAGCTTAGAGGGACAGGGAGCGGGTGGCTACACCTTC	CASSLEGQGAGGYTF
TRBJ2-3	-	TRBD2	TRBV7-3	TGTGCCAGCAGCTTAATGGGCAGGGAGGGAACAGATACGCAGTATTTT	CASSLMGREGTDTQYF
TRBJ1-1	-	TRBD1	TRBV5-6	TGTGCCAGCACCAGACAGGGTCGGGACACTGAAGCTTTCTTT	CASTRQGRDTEAFF
TRBJ2-3	-	TRBD2	TRBV9	TGTGCCAGCAGCGTGCGGGAGGGCACAGATACGCAGTATTTT	CASSVREGTDTQYF
TRBJ2-3	-	TRBD2	TRBV10-3	TGTGCCATCAGTGAAGGTCGGGGGGGCCGGGCGTATTTT	CAISEGRGGRAYF
TRBJ1-1	-	-	TRBV5-6	TGTGCCAGCAGCTTGCTGGGGGGGCTCAAGGGGACTGAAGCTTTCTTT	CASSLLGGLKGTEAFF
TRBJ2-5	-	-	TRBV4-2	TGTGCCAGCAGCCCGCGACTAGAAGAGACCCAGTACTTC	CASSPRLEETQYF
TRBJ2-1	-	-	TRBV4-1	TGCGCCAGCAGCCAGAAGGATCTCCAGGGCTTCTACAATGAGCAGTTCTTC	CASSQKDLQGFYNEQFF
TRBJ2-1	once	TRBD1	TRBV9	TGTGCCAGCAGCCCTATTACAGGGGGCCTAAATGAGCAGTTCTTC	CASSPITGGLNEQFF
TRBJ2-5	-	TRBD2	TRBV5-4	TGTGCCAGCAGCGCGGGAGACCAAGAGACCCAGTACTTC	CASSAGDQETQYF
TRBJ1-3	-	-	TRBV7-9	TGTGCCAGCAGCTTATCGGGGGGAGGAAACACCATATATTTT	CASSLSGGGNTIYF
TRBJ1-4	-	-	TRBV11-2	TGTGCCAGCAGCTTAGAATATACAACTAATGAAAAACTGTTTTTT	CASSLEYTTNEKLFF
TRBJ1-3	-	-	TRBV12-3/TRBV12-4	TGTGCCAGCAGTCTAGGCGGGGGGCACACCATATATTTT	CASSLGGGHTIYF
TRBJ1-1	-	-	TRBV2	TGTGCCAGCAGTGAAGGAGTAGAGGGCGGGAACACTGAAGCTTTCTTT	CASSEGVEGGNTEAFF
TRBJ2-2	-	-	TRBV4-1	TGCGCCAGCAGCCAAGAAGCGTCATGGGCCGGGGAGCTGTTTTTT	CASSQEASWAGELFF
TRBJ1-2	few	-	TRBV11-3	TGTGCCAGCAGCTTAGTGGCGGGGGATGGCTACACCTTC	CASSLVAGDGYTF
TRBJ1-4	-	-	TRBV4-2	TGTGCCAGCAGCCGAGCCCCAGGGGATTTTGAAAAACTGTTTTTT	CASSRAPGDFEKLFF
TRBJ1-1	-	-	TRBV9	TGTGCCAGCAGCGTTATGTCCGACATGAACACTGAAGCTTTCTTT	CASSVMSDMNTEAFF
TRBJ2-2	once	-	TRBV9	TGTGCCAGCAGCGTAGTCGCCAGGGACACCGGGGAGCTGTTTTTT	CASSVVARDTGELFF
TRBJ2-3	once	-	TRBV5-1	TGCGCCAGCAGACCCCAGGGCGCTAGCACAGATACGCAGTATTTT	CASRPQGASTDTQYF
TRBJ2-3	-	TRBD2	TRBV29-1	TGCAGCGTTGTGGCTAGCGGGGGGGGCACAGATACGCAGTATTTT	CSVVASGGGTDTQYF
TRBJ2-7	few	TRBD1	TRBV12-3/TRBV12-4	TGTGCCAGCAGGGGGACAGAGGAAGAGCAGTACTTC	CASRGTEEEQYF
TRBJ1-6	-	-	TRBV11-1	TGTGCCAGCAGCTTTTTACAGTATAATTCACCCCTCCACTTT	CASSFLQYNSPLHF
TRBJ2-3	-	TRBD2	TRBV5-1	TGCGCCAGCAGCTTAGGAACTAGCGGCAGCACAGATACGCAGTATTTT	CASSLGTSGSTDTQYF
TRBJ1-4	-	TRBD1	TRBV14	TGTGCCAGCAGCCAACCAGACAGGGTTAGAGAAAAACTGTTTTTT	CASSQPDRVREKLFF
TRBJ2-7	-	-	TRBV6-2/TRBV6-3	TGTGCCAGCAGTCCGGGATTTTCCTACGAGCAGTACTTC	CASSPGFSYEQYF
TRBJ2-7	-	TRBD1	TRBV6-1	TGTGCCAGCAGCAACTCCGGGACAGGGGCCTACGAGCAGTACTTC	CASSNSGTGAYEQYF
TRBJ1-2	-	TRBD1	TRBV6-1	TGTGCCAGCAGTGAAGCTCGGGACAGGGGCTATGGCTACACCTTC	CASSEARDRGYGYTF
TRBJ1-3	-	-	TRBV13	TGTGCCAGCAGCTCCGTCGGGGGACTCAGCTCTGGAAACACCATATATTTT	CASSSVGGLSSGNTIYF
TRBJ2-7	-	-	TRBV7-2	TGTGCCAGCAGCTTAGACGGTCAAGCGTATGTCTACGAGCAGTACTTC	CASSLDGQAYVYEQYF
TRBJ2-1	-	-	TRBV11-3	TGTGCCAGCAGCTCAACGGGTCATTCGGAGGAGCAGTTCTTC	CASSSTGHSEEQFF
TRBJ2-1	-	-	TRBV27	TGTGCCAGCAGTTCCCTGACCAGGGGTTGGGACAATGAGCAGTTCTTC	CASSSLTRGWDNEQFF
TRBJ2-7	-	TRBD1	TRBV11-2	TGTGCCAGCAGTCCGGACAGGTTCTACGAGCAGTACTTC	CASSPDRFYEQYF